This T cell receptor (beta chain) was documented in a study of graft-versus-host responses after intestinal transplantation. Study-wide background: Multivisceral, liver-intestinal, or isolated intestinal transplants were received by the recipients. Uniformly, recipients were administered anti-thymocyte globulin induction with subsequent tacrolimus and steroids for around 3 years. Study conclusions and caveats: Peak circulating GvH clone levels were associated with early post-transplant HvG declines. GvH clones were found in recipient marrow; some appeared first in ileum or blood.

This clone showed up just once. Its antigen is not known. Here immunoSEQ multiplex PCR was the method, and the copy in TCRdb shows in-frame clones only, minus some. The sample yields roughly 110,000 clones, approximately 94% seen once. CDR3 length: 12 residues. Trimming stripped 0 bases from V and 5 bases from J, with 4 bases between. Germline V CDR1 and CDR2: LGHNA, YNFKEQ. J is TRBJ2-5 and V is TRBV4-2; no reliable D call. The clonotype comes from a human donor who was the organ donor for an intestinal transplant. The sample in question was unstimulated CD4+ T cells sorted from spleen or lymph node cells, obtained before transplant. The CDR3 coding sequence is TGTGCCAGCAGCCAAGAGGGGGAGACCCAGTACTTC. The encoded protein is CASSQEGETQYF.